One TCR beta chain is described in this entry. Its cognate antigen is unknown. The data belong to a study of spatial heterogeneity in lung cancer. The overall study: PBMC samples from follow-up, where available, were sequenced a median of roughly 2 years after resection. Averaged across combinations, each unique TCR and UMI pairing appeared more than ten times in raw reads, which were uncorrected. Study-wide points: In blood, ubiquitous expanded tumor TCRs appeared more at resection than follow-up.

The time point is: blood at routine non-recurrence follow-up after resection. In each case, whole RNA from tumor, nontumor lung or frozen PBMC was sequenced unsorted. This CDR3 is 14 amino acids long. Germline CDR1 and CDR2: DFQATT and SNEGSKA (reference sequence). V shed 3 bases and J shed 3 bases, with 13 bases lying between them. A unique molecular identifier was attached to every TCR cDNA molecule. Using its own MiXCR run on the 5' RACE reads, TCRdb lists one record per CDR3 protein. The sample shows 51,000 or so distinct CDR3 sequences, less than 9% of them seen only once. This chain joins TRBV20-1 and TRBJ2-3, with D tentatively TRBD1 (5 bases). Sequences were derived from PBMCs, sampled at follow-up. The source is a female donor with early-stage non-small cell lung cancer. The CDR3 reads CSASLTSGTDTQYF. CDR3 nucleotides: TGCAGTGCTAGTCTTACCTCAGGGACAGATACGCAGTATTTT.